This T cell receptor beta chain was obtained from a study of blood T cell repertoires in COVID-19. Trimming stripped 4 bases from V and 4 bases from J, with 16 bases between. Germline V CDR1 and CDR2: SGHTA, FQGNSA. This CDR3 region has 15 residues. Using immunoSEQ multiplex PCR, the repertoire was profiled, and TCRdb retains in-frame clones only, with some absent. Of some 100,000 clones listed, 70% to 85% are singletons. The TCR originated in a woman in her fifties or sixties with acute or convalescent COVID-19. The sequenced material came from peripheral blood. This chain links TRBV7-2 with TRBJ1-1; D perhaps matches TRBD1 (6 bases). This CDR3 reads CASSSSGAGATEAFF. The CDR3 DNA follows: TGTGCCAGCAGCTCTTCCGGGGCAGGGGCCACTGAAGCTTTCTTT. The full variable domain, rest sourced from reference TRBV7-2 and TRBJ1-1, is GAGVSQSPSNKVTEKGKDVELRCDPISGHTALYWYRQSLGQGLEFLIYFQGNSAPDKSGLPSDRFSAERTGGSVSTLTIQRTQQEDSAVYLCASSSSGAGATEAFFGQGTRLTVV.